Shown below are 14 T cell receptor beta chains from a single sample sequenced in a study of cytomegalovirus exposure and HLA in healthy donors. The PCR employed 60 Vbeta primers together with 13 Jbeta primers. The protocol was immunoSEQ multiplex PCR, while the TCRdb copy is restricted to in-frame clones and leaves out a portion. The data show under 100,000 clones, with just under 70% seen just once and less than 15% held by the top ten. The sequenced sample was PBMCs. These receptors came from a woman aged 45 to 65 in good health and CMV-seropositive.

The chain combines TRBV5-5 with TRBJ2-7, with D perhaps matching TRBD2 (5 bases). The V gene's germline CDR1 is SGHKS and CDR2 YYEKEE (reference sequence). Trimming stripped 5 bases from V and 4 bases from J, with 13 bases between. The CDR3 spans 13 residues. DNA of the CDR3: TGTGCCAGCAGAAGGACTTTTCTATACGAGCAGTACTTC. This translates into CASRRTFLYEQYF.

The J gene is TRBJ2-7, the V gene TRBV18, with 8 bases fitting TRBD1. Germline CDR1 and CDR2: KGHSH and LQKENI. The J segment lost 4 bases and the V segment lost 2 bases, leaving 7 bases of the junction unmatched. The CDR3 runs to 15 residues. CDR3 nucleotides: TGTGCCAGCTCACCAAGGACAGGGTCGTCATACGAGCAGTACTTC. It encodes CASSPRTGSSYEQYF.

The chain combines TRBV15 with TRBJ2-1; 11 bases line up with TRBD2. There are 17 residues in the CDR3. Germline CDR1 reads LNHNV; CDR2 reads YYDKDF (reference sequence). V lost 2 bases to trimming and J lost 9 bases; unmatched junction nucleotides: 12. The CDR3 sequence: CATSRSGTSGGGSEQFF. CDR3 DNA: TGTGCCACCAGCAGATCAGGGACTAGCGGTGGGGGTAGTGAGCAGTTCTTC.

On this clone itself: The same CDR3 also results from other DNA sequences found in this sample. The chain's CDR3 is CASMERGSGQPQHF. CDR3 coding DNA: TGTGCCAGCATGGAGCGAGGGTCCGGCCAGCCCCAGCATTTT. The chain couples TRBV6-1 to TRBJ1-5; D unclear. The CDR3 length is 14 residues. Trimming took off 7 bases at V and 7 bases at J, with 17 bases between the two ends. Germline-derived CDR1 and CDR2 are MNHNS and SASEGT.

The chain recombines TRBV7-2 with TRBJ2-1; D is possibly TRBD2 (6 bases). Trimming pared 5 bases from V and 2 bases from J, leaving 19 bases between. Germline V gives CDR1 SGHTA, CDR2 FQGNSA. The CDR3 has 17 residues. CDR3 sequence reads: CASSPSFGGAAYNEQFF. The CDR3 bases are TGTGCCAGCAGCCCGTCATTTGGCGGGGCCGCCTACAATGAGCAGTTCTTC.

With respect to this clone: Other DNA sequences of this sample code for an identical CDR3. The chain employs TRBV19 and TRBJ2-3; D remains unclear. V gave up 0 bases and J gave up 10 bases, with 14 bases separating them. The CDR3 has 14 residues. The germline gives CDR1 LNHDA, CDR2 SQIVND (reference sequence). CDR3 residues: CASSIDLNPRAQYF. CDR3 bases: TGTGCCAGTAGTATAGATTTGAATCCCCGGGCGCAGTATTTT.

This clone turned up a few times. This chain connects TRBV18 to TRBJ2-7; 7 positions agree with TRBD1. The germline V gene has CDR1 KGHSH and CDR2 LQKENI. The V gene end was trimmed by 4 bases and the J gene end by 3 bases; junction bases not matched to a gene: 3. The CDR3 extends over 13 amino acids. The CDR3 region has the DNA TGTGCCAGCTCACTGCGACAGGGCTACGAGCAGTACTTC. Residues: CASSLRQGYEQYF.

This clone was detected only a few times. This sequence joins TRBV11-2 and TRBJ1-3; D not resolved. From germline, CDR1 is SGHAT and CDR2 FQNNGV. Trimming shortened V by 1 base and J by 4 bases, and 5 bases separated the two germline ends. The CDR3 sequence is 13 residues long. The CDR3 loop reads CASSLGLGNTIYF. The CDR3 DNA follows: TGTGCCAGCAGCTTAGGTCTCGGAAACACCATATATTTT.

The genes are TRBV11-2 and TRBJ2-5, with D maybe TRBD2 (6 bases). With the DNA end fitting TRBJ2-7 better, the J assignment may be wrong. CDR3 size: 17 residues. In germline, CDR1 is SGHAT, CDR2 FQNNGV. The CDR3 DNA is TGTGCCAGCAGCTTAGGGGGCGGAGCGGGTCTGTCCTACGAGCAGTACTTC. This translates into CASSLGGGAGLSYEQYF.

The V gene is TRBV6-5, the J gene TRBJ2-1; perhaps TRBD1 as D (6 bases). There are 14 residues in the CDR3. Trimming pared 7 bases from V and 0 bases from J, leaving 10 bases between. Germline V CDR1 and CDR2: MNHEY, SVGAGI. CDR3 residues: CASKGESSYNEQFF. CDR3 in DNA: TGTGCCAGCAAGGGGGAAAGCTCCTACAATGAGCAGTTCTTC.

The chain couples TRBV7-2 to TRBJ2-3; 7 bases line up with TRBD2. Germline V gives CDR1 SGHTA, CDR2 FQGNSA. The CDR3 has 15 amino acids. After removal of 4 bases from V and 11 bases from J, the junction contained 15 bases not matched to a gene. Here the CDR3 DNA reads TGTGCCAGCAGCTCCCGAGGAATTCCCTCGGGGGGGCAGTATTTT. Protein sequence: CASSSRGIPSGGQYF.

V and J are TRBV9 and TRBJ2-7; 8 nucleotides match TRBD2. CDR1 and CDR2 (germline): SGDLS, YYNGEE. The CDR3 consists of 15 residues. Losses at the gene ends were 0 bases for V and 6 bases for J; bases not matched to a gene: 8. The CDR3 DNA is TGTGCCAGCAGCGTAGCCGGGACTAGGGAAGGCGAGCAGTACTTC. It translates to CASSVAGTREGEQYF.

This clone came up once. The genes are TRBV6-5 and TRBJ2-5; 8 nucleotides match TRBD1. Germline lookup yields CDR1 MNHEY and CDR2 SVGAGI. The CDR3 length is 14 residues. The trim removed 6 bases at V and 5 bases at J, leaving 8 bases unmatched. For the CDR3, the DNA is TGTGCCAGCAGGAACAGGGGGGAGTGGGAGACCCAGTACTTC. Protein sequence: CASRNRGEWETQYF.

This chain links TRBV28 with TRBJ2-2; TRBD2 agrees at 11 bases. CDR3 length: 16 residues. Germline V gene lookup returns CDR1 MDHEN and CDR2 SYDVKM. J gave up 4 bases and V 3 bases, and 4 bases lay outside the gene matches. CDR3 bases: TGTGCCAGCAGTTTCCCCGGACTAGCGGGCACCGGGGAGCTGTTTTTT. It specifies CASSFPGLAGTGELFF.